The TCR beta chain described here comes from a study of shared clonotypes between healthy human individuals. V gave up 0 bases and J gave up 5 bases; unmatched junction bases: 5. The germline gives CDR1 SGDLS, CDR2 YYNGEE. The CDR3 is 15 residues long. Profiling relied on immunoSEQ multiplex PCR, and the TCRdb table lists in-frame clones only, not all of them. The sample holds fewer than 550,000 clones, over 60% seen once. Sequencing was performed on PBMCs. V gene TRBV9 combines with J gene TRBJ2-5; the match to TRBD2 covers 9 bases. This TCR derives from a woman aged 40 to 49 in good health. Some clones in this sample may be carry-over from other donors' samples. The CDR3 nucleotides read TGTGCCAGCAGCGTAGACGCGGGAGGGGTGGAGACCCAGTACTTC. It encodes CASSVDAGGVETQYF.